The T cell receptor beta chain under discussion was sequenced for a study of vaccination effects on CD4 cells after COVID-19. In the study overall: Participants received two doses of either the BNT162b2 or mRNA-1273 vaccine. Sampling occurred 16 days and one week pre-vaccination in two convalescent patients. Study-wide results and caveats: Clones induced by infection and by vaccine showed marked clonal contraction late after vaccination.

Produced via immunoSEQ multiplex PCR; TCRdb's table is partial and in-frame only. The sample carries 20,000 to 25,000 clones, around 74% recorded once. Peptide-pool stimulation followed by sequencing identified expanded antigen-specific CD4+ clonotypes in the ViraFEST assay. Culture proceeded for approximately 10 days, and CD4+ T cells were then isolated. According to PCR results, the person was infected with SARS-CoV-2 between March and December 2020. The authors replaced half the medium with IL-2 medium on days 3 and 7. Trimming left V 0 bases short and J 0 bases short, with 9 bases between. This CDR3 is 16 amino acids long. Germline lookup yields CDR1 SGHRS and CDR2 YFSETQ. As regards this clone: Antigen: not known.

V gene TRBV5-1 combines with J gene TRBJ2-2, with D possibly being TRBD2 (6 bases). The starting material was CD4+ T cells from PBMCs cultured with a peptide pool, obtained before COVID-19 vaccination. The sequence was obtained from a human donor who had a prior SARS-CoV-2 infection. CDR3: CASSLGASANTGELFF. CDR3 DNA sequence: TGCGCCAGCAGCTTGGGGGCTAGCGCGAACACCGGGGAGCTGTTTTTT. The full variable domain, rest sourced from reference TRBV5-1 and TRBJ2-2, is KAGVTQTPRYLIKTRGQQVTLSCSPISGHRSVSWYQQTPGQGLQFLFEYFSETQRNKGNFPGRFSGRQFSNSRSEMNVSTLELGDSALYLCASSLGASANTGELFFGEGSRLTVL.